The 12 T cell receptor beta chains presented below share a single source sample, sequenced in a study of T cells in localized non-small cell lung cancer. The assay was immunoSEQ multiplex PCR, and TCRdb's table has in-frame clones only and misses some. The sample has 70,000 or so clones, approximately 84% seen once. This specimen consisted of peripheral blood, obtained before any cancer treatment. The receptors shown here come from a female donor aged 60 or older with stage I lung adenocarcinoma.

The J gene is TRBJ1-4, the V gene TRBV11-3; TRBD1 matches at 8 bases. V was clipped by 4 bases and J by 8 bases; unmatched bases: 6. The CDR3 contains 14 residues. Germline V lookup: CDR1 SGHNT, CDR2 YENEEA. The CDR3 spells CASSSGQGWEKLFF. Written as DNA, the CDR3 is TGTGCCAGCAGCTCCGGACAGGGATGGGAAAAACTGTTTTTT.

The V and J genes are TRBV11-3 and TRBJ2-5; no reliable D call. CDR3 length: 15 residues. Germline assignment: CDR1 SGHNT and CDR2 YENEEA. Trimming removed 1 base from V and 5 bases from J, with 14 bases in between. The CDR3 spells CASSLGGSLVETQYF. The CDR3 DNA follows: TGTGCCAGCAGCTTAGGCGGCAGCCTTGTGGAGACCCAGTACTTC.

The J gene is TRBJ2-7, the V gene TRBV18, with a tentative D call TRBD2 (6 bases). Germline lookup yields CDR1 KGHSH and CDR2 LQKENI. Deletions cut 2 bases from V and 2 bases from J, with 10 bases between. This CDR3 region has 14 residues. The CDR3 is CASSPRDFPYEQYF. CDR3 coding DNA: TGTGCCAGCTCACCAAGGGACTTTCCCTACGAGCAGTACTTC.

The chain links TRBV15 to TRBJ1-2, with D hard to call. The CDR3 sequence is 15 residues long. Germline assignment: CDR1 LNHNV and CDR2 YYDKDF (reference sequence). V lost 0 bases, J lost 6 bases, and 14 bases lay in between. The CDR3: CATSRDLGRVNGYTF. The CDR3 DNA reads TGTGCCACCAGCAGAGATTTGGGGAGGGTAAATGGCTACACCTTC.

CDR3 nucleotides: TGCAGCGCCTTACCGCGGACCGACAATGAGCAGTTCTTC. This translates into CSALPRTDNEQFF. The gene calls are TRBV29-1 and TRBJ2-1; D ambiguous. The CDR3 runs to 13 residues. The V and J ends lost 7 bases and 5 bases respectively, with 15 bases between them. Germline-derived CDR1 and CDR2 are SQVTM and ANQGSEA.

The V call is TRBV19, the J call TRBJ1-1, with no clear D. The CDR3 runs 14 residues. CDR1 and CDR2 from the germline V gene are LNHDA and SQIVND (reference sequence). The germline V and J ends were trimmed by 7 bases and 1 base, with 13 bases remaining between them. The DNA for the CDR3 is TGTGCCAGTAACCCCCCCCCGGGGAACACTGAAGCTTTCTTT. This gives the protein CASNPPPGNTEAFF.

The chain joins TRBV5-1 to TRBJ2-6; D not resolved. Trimming took off 0 bases at V and 1 base at J, with 14 bases between the two ends. Germline V lookup: CDR1 SGHRS, CDR2 YFSETQ. The CDR3 spans 18 residues. This CDR3 reads CASSLGQNLDSGANVLTF. In DNA form, the CDR3 reads TGCGCCAGCAGCTTGGGGCAGAATCTCGATTCTGGGGCCAACGTCCTGACTTTC.

V and J are TRBV29-1 and TRBJ2-5, with 11 bases aligning to TRBD1. V was pared by 3 bases and J by 6 bases, with 6 bases of the junction left unmatched. The length of the CDR3 is 14 residues. Germline CDR1 reads SQVTM; CDR2 reads ANQGSEA. The CDR3 reads CSVDLDRGRKTQYF. For the CDR3, the DNA is TGCAGCGTTGATCTGGACAGGGGGCGAAAGACCCAGTACTTC.

V usage is TRBV5-1 and J usage is TRBJ2-1; no firm D call. V was trimmed by 1 base and J by 2 bases, leaving 7 bases between them. Germline CDR1 reads SGHRS; CDR2 reads YFSETQ. The CDR3 has 14 amino acids. CDR3 coding DNA: TGCGCCAGCAGCTTGACAGTTACCTACAATGAGCAGTTCTTC. This translates into CASSLTVTYNEQFF.

The J gene is TRBJ1-6, the V gene TRBV10-2; D uncertain. The CDR3 spans 16 residues. V dropped 2 bases and J dropped 0 bases, with 8 bases sitting between them. Germline loops: CDR1 WSHSY, CDR2 SAAADI. This CDR3 reads CASSESGSSYNSPLHF. The CDR3 region has the DNA TGCGCCAGCAGTGAGAGCGGAAGCTCCTATAATTCACCCCTCCACTTT.

The chain links TRBV7-9 to TRBJ2-1; D is unresolved. This CDR3 contains 13 residues. Trimming removed 5 bases at V and 4 bases at J, with 9 bases between. The germline CDR1 and CDR2 sequences are SEHNR and FQNEAQ (reference sequence). The CDR3 spells CASSPGTYNEQFF. DNA for the CDR3: TGTGCCAGCAGCCCTGGAACTTACAATGAGCAGTTCTTC.

V usage is TRBV7-2 and J usage is TRBJ2-3; weak D call: TRBD2 (5 bases). V lost 6 bases, J lost 2 bases, and 12 bases lay in between. The CDR3 is 14 amino acids. Germline values: CDR1 SGHTA, CDR2 FQGNSA. The CDR3: CASREDLYTDTQYF. The DNA for the CDR3 is TGTGCCAGCAGGGAGGACTTATACACAGATACGCAGTATTTT.